These T cell receptor beta chains were read from a single sample in a study of T cells in Graves' hyperthyroidism and ophthalmopathy. TCRdb reanalysed the multiplex PCR reads using MiXCR and keeps one entry per CDR3 protein. The data show nearly 600,000 distinct CDR3 sequences, with more than 13% seen just once and 7% to 9% held by the top ten. Sequencing was performed on blood. These receptors originate from a woman younger than 35 with Graves' ophthalmopathy. The CDR3 runs from the conserved cysteine through the conserved F or W. D genes are given only for firm matches. The size field is filled for only some rows; it gives once, few, many or a size class.

V gene	D gene	J gene	clone size	CDR3 DNA	CDR3 protein
TRBV27	.	TRBJ2-1	many	TGTGCCAGCAGTTTGTTAGCAGGGAAGGGGAATGAGCAGTTCTTC	CASSLLAGKGNEQFF
TRBV6-1	.	TRBJ2-7	few	TGTGCCAGCATCCTTTCACCGGGAGATATTAGGGAGCAGTACTTC	CASILSPGDIREQYF
TRBV6-5	TRBD1	TRBJ2-5	many	TGTGCCAGCAGTTACCCGGGACAGGGCCAAGAGACCCAGTACTTC	CASSYPGQGQETQYF
TRBV6-2/TRBV6-3	.	TRBJ2-5	many	TGTGCCAGCAGTTACTCGAAGGGGGAAGCGGGTGCCCAAGAGACCCAGTACTTC	CASSYSKGEAGAQETQYF
TRBV6-1	.	TRBJ1-1	few	TGTGCCAGCAAGTTGCGGGAGAGATTACTATCGAACACTGAAGCTTTCTTT	CASKLRERLLSNTEAFF
TRBV19	TRBD2	TRBJ2-5	.	TGTGCCAGTAGGTGGGGACTAGCGGGAGGACGAGAGACCCAGTACTTC	CASRWGLAGGRETQYF
TRBV24-1	TRBD1	TRBJ1-2	few	TGTGCCACCAGTGACCCTTCAGAAGGACAGGGGGTTCGTGGCTACACCTTC	CATSDPSEGQGVRGYTF
TRBV4-1	.	TRBJ2-5	many	TGCGCCAGCAGCCACCCGGGCAGGCAAGAGACCCAGTACTTC	CASSHPGRQETQYF
TRBV10-3	TRBD1	TRBJ1-2	many	TGTGCCATCAGATATGACAGGGCAAGCTATGGCTACACCTTC	CAIRYDRASYGYTF
TRBV12-3/TRBV12-4	.	TRBJ2-3	few	TGTGCCAGCACCCCCCTCCCGGGGCTCAGGGGAGACACAGATACGCAGTATTTT	CASTPLPGLRGDTDTQYF
TRBV9	.	TRBJ2-7	.	TGTGCCAGCAGCATACAGGGTGACTCCTACGAGCAGTACTTC	CASSIQGDSYEQYF
TRBV24-1	.	TRBJ2-2	many	TGTGCCACCAGTAAGGGGGATCACACCGGGGAGCTGTTTTTT	CATSKGDHTGELFF
TRBV29-1	.	TRBJ2-7	many	TGCAGCACCTCTGGACACACCAGCTCCTACGAGCAGTACTTC	CSTSGHTSSYEQYF
TRBV2	.	TRBJ2-5	few	TGTGCCAGCAGGCCTGGGGGCGGGGAGACCCAGTACTTC	CASRPGGGETQYF
TRBV27	TRBD2	TRBJ2-5	.	TGTGCCAGCAGTTGGACCCACCGGGGGGGGGGCAGGGAAGGGGAGACCCAGTACTTC	CASSWTHRGGGREGETQYF
TRBV9	TRBD2	TRBJ2-1	few	TGTGCCAGCAGCCTAGGACTAGCGGGAGGGCACAATGAGCAGTTCTTC	CASSLGLAGGHNEQFF
TRBV12-3/TRBV12-4	.	TRBJ2-5	many	TGTGCCAGCAGTCCACTTAGGGGTCAGGAGACCCAGTACTTC	CASSPLRGQETQYF
TRBV7-2	TRBD2	TRBJ2-7	many	TGTGCCAGCAGCTCCACTCTATGGACTAGCGGGAAGGACGAGCAGTACTTC	CASSSTLWTSGKDEQYF
TRBV12-3/TRBV12-4	TRBD2	TRBJ2-1	many	TGTGCCAGCAGTTTGTGGACTAGCGGTAACAATGAGCAGTTCTTC	CASSLWTSGNNEQFF
TRBV4-2	.	TRBJ2-7	few	TGTGCCAGCAGCCAAGACGCTCATTCTGGGGGATACTACGAGCAGTACTTC	CASSQDAHSGGYYEQYF
TRBV4-2	.	TRBJ1-6	many	TGTGCCAGCAGCCAAGGGAAGAAAGGGGATTCACCCCTCCACTTT	CASSQGKKGDSPLHF
TRBV7-2	.	TRBJ1-1	many	TGTGCCAGCAGCTTAGGGGGGCTTGAAGCTTTCTTT	CASSLGGLEAFF
TRBV7-9	.	TRBJ2-1	.	TGTGCCAGCAGCTTAGTCCCACACAGCGAGCAGTTCTTC	CASSLVPHSEQFF
TRBV11-2	TRBD2	TRBJ2-2	many	TGTGCCAGCAGCCCTACTAGCGGGCCCGACACCGGGGAGCTGTTTTTT	CASSPTSGPDTGELFF
TRBV11-2	.	TRBJ2-7	many	TGTGCCAGCAGCTCCAATTACAGGGTTGGGGAGCAGTACTTC	CASSSNYRVGEQYF
TRBV19	TRBD2	TRBJ2-7	.	TGTGCCAGTAGTAAGTACGGGACTAGCGGAGACTCCTACGAGCAGTACTTC	CASSKYGTSGDSYEQYF
TRBV6-1	.	TRBJ2-1	few	TGTGCCAGCAGCTCTAGTCATGAGCAGTTCTTC	CASSSSHEQFF
TRBV2	.	TRBJ1-6	many	TGTGCCAGCAGGCAGGGGAATTCACCCCTCCACTTT	CASRQGNSPLHF
TRBV18	.	TRBJ1-2	many	TGTGCCAGCTCACCCGTGGATAGTGGCTACACCTTC	CASSPVDSGYTF
TRBV20-1	TRBD2	TRBJ2-1	many	TGCAGTGCCTTAGAAGATGGACTAGCGGGACTCTACAATGAGCAGTTCTTC	CSALEDGLAGLYNEQFF
TRBV7-6	.	TRBJ2-1	few	TGTGCCAGCAGCTTAGATTTGGAGCCTGTCTACAATGAGCAGTTCTTC	CASSLDLEPVYNEQFF
TRBV4-2	.	TRBJ2-7	.	TGTGCCAGCAGCCTTACCAGGGCGGATACCTACGAGCAGTACTTC	CASSLTRADTYEQYF
TRBV5-6	.	TRBJ1-4	.	TGTGCCAGCAGATCACAGGCGGTTGAAAAACTGTTTTTT	CASRSQAVEKLFF
TRBV29-1	.	TRBJ1-1	many	TGCAGCGTTCAGGGTTTTGAAGCTTTCTTT	CSVQGFEAFF
TRBV9	.	TRBJ2-1	.	TGTGCCAGCAGCGTAGGTTCTACCCACAATGAGCAGTTCTTC	CASSVGSTHNEQFF
TRBV24-1	.	TRBJ1-6	few	TGTGCCACCAGTGATTCCGGGGACCGTTCACCCCTCCACTTT	CATSDSGDRSPLHF
TRBV24-1	.	TRBJ2-5	many	TGTGCCACCAGTCCAGCCTGGGGTGAGACCCAGTACTTC	CATSPAWGETQYF
TRBV27	TRBD1	TRBJ1-5	.	TGTGCCAGCAGTTTGGGGACAGGGGGCCCTAGATATAGCAATCAGCCCCAGCATTTT	CASSLGTGGPRYSNQPQHF
TRBV20-1	.	TRBJ2-2	many	TGCAGTGCTCGCGGGACATACACCGGGGAGCTGTTTTTT	CSARGTYTGELFF
TRBV10-3	TRBD1	TRBJ1-1	many	TGTGCCATCAGTGGGACAGGGGGAACGAACACTGAAGCTTTCTTT	CAISGTGGTNTEAFF
TRBV7-6	.	TRBJ2-1	many	TGTGCCAGCAGCTTAGACCCCGGGACTCACAATGAGCAGTTCTTC	CASSLDPGTHNEQFF
TRBV20-1	TRBD1	TRBJ2-1	many	TGCAGTGCTTTACCGGACAGGAGCTCCTACAATGAGCAGTTCTTC	CSALPDRSSYNEQFF
TRBV5-6	.	TRBJ2-7	.	TGTGCCAGCAGCTTGGAGTTTGAGCGGTACGAGCAGTACTTC	CASSLEFERYEQYF
TRBV5-1	TRBD1	TRBJ2-1	many	TGCGCCAGCAGCTTGGGGGGACAGGGCGGATTCAATGAGCAGTTCTTC	CASSLGGQGGFNEQFF
TRBV14	.	TRBJ2-7	few	TGTGCCAGCAGCCGGACAAGGTCTGGGGAGCAGTACTTC	CASSRTRSGEQYF
TRBV30	.	TRBJ1-3	many	TGTGCCTGGAACCCTGGCCACTCTGGAAACACCATATATTTT	CAWNPGHSGNTIYF
TRBV12-3/TRBV12-4	.	TRBJ2-2	many	TGTGCCAGCAGGCCGTACACCGGGGAGCTGTTTTTT	CASRPYTGELFF
TRBV11-2	TRBD2	TRBJ2-3	many	TGTGCCAGCAGCTTAATGTCTAGCGGTCCAGATACGCAGTATTTT	CASSLMSSGPDTQYF
TRBV18	TRBD2	TRBJ2-7	.	TGTGCCAGCTCCCCCCCCCAGGCGAGCGGGGGAACCTACGAGCAGTACTTC	CASSPPQASGGTYEQYF
TRBV5-1	TRBD1	TRBJ2-1	many	TGCGCCAGCAGCATCGGACAGGGGGAACAGTTCTTC	CASSIGQGEQFF
TRBV28	.	TRBJ2-5	many	TGTGCCAGCAGTTTACCCCGAGGGCGGGGACAAGAGACCCAGTACTTC	CASSLPRGRGQETQYF
TRBV6-1	TRBD2	TRBJ2-7	.	TGTGCCAGCAGTGTCACCGGGACTAGCGGGAGTGAGCAGTACTTC	CASSVTGTSGSEQYF
TRBV30	TRBD2	TRBJ2-7	many	TGTGCCTGGAATGGGACTAGCGGGAGTCGGTACGAGCAGTACTTC	CAWNGTSGSRYEQYF
TRBV30	TRBD1	TRBJ2-5	.	TGTGCCTGGAGTGTGACAGGGGGAGGTGAGACCCAGTACTTC	CAWSVTGGGETQYF
TRBV10-3	TRBD2	TRBJ2-3	many	TGTGCCATCAGGGGCGGGAGTCTTCCAGATACGCAGTATTTT	CAIRGGSLPDTQYF